These T cell receptor beta chains were read from a single sample in a study of CD8 T cells in Susac syndrome. MiXCR was run by TCRdb on the immunoSEQ multiplex PCR reads, yielding one entry per CDR3 protein. Of about 140,000 distinct CDR3 sequences detected, 90% to 95% appear once; the ten largest clones hold 0.11%. The sequencing input was CD4+ T cells from PBMCs. These receptors were obtained from a human donor with multiple sclerosis. The CDR3 runs from the conserved cysteine through the conserved F or W.

CDR3 protein,V gene,CDR3 length,J gene
CSAARGVYEQYF,TRBV29-1,12,TRBJ2-7
CASSLWGRRDSSYNEQFF,TRBV12-3/TRBV12-4,18,TRBJ2-1
CASSSGQVYEQYF,TRBV12-3/TRBV12-4,13,TRBJ2-7
CATKAPQRETQYF,TRBV24-1,13,TRBJ2-5
CASSRGDTDTQYF,TRBV12-3/TRBV12-4,13,TRBJ2-3
CSAGAGDTQYF,TRBV20-1,11,TRBJ2-3
CAWSPIGTQQYF,TRBV30,12,TRBJ2-7
CSVVQSSYEQYF,TRBV29-1,12,TRBJ2-7
CATSDPSYGYTF,TRBV24-1,12,TRBJ1-2
CAWTRGPNSGANVLTF,TRBV30,16,TRBJ2-6
CASSFGELSGGRLQYF,TRBV5-1,16,TRBJ2-4
CASSSKTTGELFF,TRBV7-9,13,TRBJ2-2
CASSLKGGTDEAFF,TRBV7-3,14,TRBJ1-1
CASSLTLGAAQYF,TRBV7-3,13,TRBJ2-5
CSARDPSRGGETQYF,TRBV20-1,15,TRBJ2-5
CSAPRSGVLYTEAFF,TRBV20-1,15,TRBJ1-1
CASSLLAGRTDTQYF,TRBV5-4,15,TRBJ2-3
CASSQEGALEAFF,TRBV4-1,13,TRBJ1-1
CASSHRNSPLHF,TRBV7-2,12,TRBJ1-6
CASSLDSLTRNTEAFF,TRBV7-2,16,TRBJ1-1
CASSQARFKDFSYEQYF,TRBV3-1,17,TRBJ2-7
CSARPGPTYGYTF,TRBV20-1,13,TRBJ1-2
CASSGRGRDYGYTF,TRBV5-6,14,TRBJ1-2
CASSVGIQGTEAFF,TRBV9,14,TRBJ1-1
CAWSFAAHEQYF,TRBV30,12,TRBJ2-7
CASSTRIQDPYGYTF,TRBV27,15,TRBJ1-2
CASRSPGNYGYTF,TRBV25-1,13,TRBJ1-2
CASIGTSGRARETQYF,TRBV6-1,16,TRBJ2-5
CASSQGQTNSPLHF,TRBV3-1,14,TRBJ1-6
CASSIPRRDKSYEQYF,TRBV28,16,TRBJ2-7
CAWGVSNYGYTF,TRBV30,12,TRBJ1-2
CASRVINEQFF,TRBV12-3/TRBV12-4,11,TRBJ2-1
CSARGVQPQHF,TRBV20-1,11,TRBJ1-5
CSKPSWPGGETQYF,TRBV20-1,14,TRBJ2-5
CASSPTGQAGLAGPYEQYF,TRBV7-7,19,TRBJ2-7
CASSQNNRGQETQYF,TRBV4-3,15,TRBJ2-5
CASSVRDRASYGYTF,TRBV9,15,TRBJ1-2
CSARGQAGYNEQFF,TRBV20-1,14,TRBJ2-1
CASSQDSGVNSGNTIYF,TRBV4-1,17,TRBJ1-3
CATLGPTGQFF,TRBV12-3/TRBV12-4,11,TRBJ2-1
CARSERNTIYF,TRBV30,11,TRBJ1-3
CASSILFGGSSYEQYF,TRBV19,16,TRBJ2-7
CASSSQQGANTEAFF,TRBV9,15,TRBJ1-1
CASSVQGTTRYEQYF,TRBV2,15,TRBJ2-7
CASGLGARAAGYTF,TRBV12-3/TRBV12-4,14,TRBJ1-2
CASSYSQGSNTGELFF,TRBV6-2/TRBV6-3,16,TRBJ2-2
CSATEQGAIANTEAFF,TRBV20-1,16,TRBJ1-1
CSVVADLTGRGGYTF,TRBV29-1,15,TRBJ1-2
CASSQGAPGQPQHF,TRBV3-1,14,TRBJ1-5
CASSLGGGNTDTQYF,TRBV7-3,15,TRBJ2-3
CASSRQGIQPQHF,TRBV12-3/TRBV12-4,13,TRBJ1-5
CSARDRGPGTKNIQYF,TRBV20-1,16,TRBJ2-4
CASSSSGSKNTEAFF,TRBV5-1,15,TRBJ1-1
CASSLVAGTEAFF,TRBV7-9,13,TRBJ1-1
CASGPSYNEQFF,TRBV3-1,12,TRBJ2-1
CASSRSGEYNSPLHF,TRBV12-3/TRBV12-4,15,TRBJ1-6
CSARESGTGIRSDTQYF,TRBV20-1,17,TRBJ2-3
CASSLVSRLGTGNTQYF,TRBV28,17,TRBJ2-3
CASSQTGTGSHEQYF,TRBV4-1,15,TRBJ2-7